The 20 T cell receptor beta chains reported below all come from one sample, sequenced in a study of control samples from healthy donors and cancer patients. Libraries were prepared by immunoSEQ multiplex PCR; TCRdb keeps only in-frame clonotypes and omits some of them. The sample lists some 150,000 clones; around 96% were seen once. The sequenced sample was blood. These receptors were taken from a woman aged 30 to 39 in good health.

The J gene is TRBJ1-3, the V gene TRBV7-9, with D uncertain. The CDR3 spans 15 residues. V was shortened by 10 bases and J by 2 bases, with 18 bases between the two germline ends. Germline lookup yields CDR1 SEHNR and CDR2 FQNEAQ (reference sequence). The CDR3 loop reads CAIRSGAEAGNTIYF. In nucleotides, the CDR3 is TGTGCCATCAGATCTGGAGCAGAGGCTGGAAACACCATATATTTT.

This sequence joins TRBV3-1 (or the pseudogene TRBV3-2) and TRBJ2-5, with D possibly being TRBD2 (5 bases). This CDR3 comprises 14 residues. CDR1 and CDR2 from the germline V gene are LGHDT and YNNKEL (reference sequence). V was clipped by 5 bases and J by 0 bases, with 10 bases between them. CDR3 residues: CASSARTYQETQYF. Written as DNA, the CDR3 is TGTGCCAGCAGCGCCCGGACTTACCAAGAGACCCAGTACTTC.

The V call is TRBV2, the J call TRBJ2-1, with TRBD1 matching over 7 bases. Germline assignment: CDR1 SNHLY and CDR2 FYNNEI. The V gene end was trimmed by 5 bases and the J gene end by 10 bases; junction bases not matched to a gene: 17. The CDR3 has 16 residues. The chain's CDR3 is CASSTNRGGQTGEQFF. The CDR3 region has the DNA TGTGCCAGCAGTACGAACCGTGGGGGACAGACAGGAGAGCAGTTCTTC.

The chain has TRBV6-1 and TRBJ2-7; D possibly corresponds to TRBD1 (6 bases). The V gene's germline CDR1 is MNHNS and CDR2 SASEGT. The CDR3 runs to 13 residues. V was shortened by 5 bases and J by 3 bases, with 11 bases between the two germline ends. CDR3 bases: TGTGCCAGCAGTCAGGACAGTTACTACGAGCAGTACTTC. This translates into CASSQDSYYEQYF.

The chain recombines TRBV6-5 with TRBJ2-7; D is uncertain. Trimming removed 0 bases at V and 3 bases at J, with 15 bases between. Germline CDR1 is MNHEY and CDR2 is SVGAGI. The CDR3 length is 16 residues. DNA for the CDR3: TGTGCCAGCAGTTACTCGACCCTAGGCAATGGCTACGAGCAGTACTTC. Protein: CASSYSTLGNGYEQYF.

This chain uses TRBV25-1 with TRBJ2-5; possible D gene TRBD2, 5 bases. The CDR3 length is 14 residues. Germline CDR1 MGHDK, CDR2 SYGVNS. The V gene lost 2 bases and the J gene lost 7 bases, with 14 bases spanning the gap. The CDR3 bases are TGTGCCAGCAGTGAAGAAGGTCCGGGGAGGACCCAGTACTTC. Residues: CASSEEGPGRTQYF.

The chain is built from TRBV7-9 and TRBJ2-3; 9 nucleotides align to TRBD2. The germline CDR1 and CDR2 sequences are SEHNR and FQNEAQ (reference sequence). J lost 5 bases, V lost 0 bases, and 6 bases had no gene match. The length of the CDR3 is 16 residues. The CDR3: CASSLAGSGGQDTQYF. DNA for the CDR3: TGTGCCAGCAGCTTAGCAGGTAGCGGGGGACAAGATACGCAGTATTTT.

This chain uses TRBV7-9 with TRBJ2-7; 10 nucleotides line up with TRBD2. The CDR3 is 15 amino acids. Germline loops: CDR1 SEHNR, CDR2 FQNEAQ (reference sequence). J lost 6 bases, V lost 1 base, and 6 bases had no gene match. CDR3 residues: CASSLELAGLSEQYF. In DNA form, the CDR3 reads TGTGCCAGCAGCTTAGAACTAGCGGGACTCTCCGAGCAGTACTTC. Combining the CDR3 with reference TRBV7-9 and TRBJ2-7 gives the whole variable domain DTGVSQNPRHKITKRGQNVTFRCDPISEHNRLYWYRQTLGQGPEFLTYFQNEAQLEKSRLLSDRFSAERPKGSFSTLEIQRTEQGDSAMYLCASSLELAGLSEQYFGPGTRLTVT.

The chain couples TRBV5-1 to TRBJ1-1; no reliable D call. From germline, CDR1 is SGHRS and CDR2 YFSETQ. Between the trimmed V and J ends, which lost 4 bases and 0 bases, there was a span of 10 bases. The CDR3 consists of 14 residues. The CDR3 loop is CASSPGVMNTEAFF. CDR3 bases: TGCGCCAGCAGCCCCGGAGTGATGAACACTGAAGCTTTCTTT.

The chain joins TRBV7-2 to TRBJ2-4; D uncertain. Germline CDR1 SGHTA, CDR2 FQGNSA. This CDR3 is 13 amino acids long. The V end lost 5 bases, the J end lost 5 bases, and 10 bases lay between the germline ends. DNA for the CDR3: TGTGCCAGCAGCCGCACAAGGGAAAACATTCAGTACTTC. Translated: CASSRTRENIQYF.

The rearrangement uses TRBV7-3 and TRBJ2-7; TRBD2 matches 7 bases. The germline V gene has CDR1 SGHTA and CDR2 FQGTGA. The CDR3 is 15 residues long. Trimming cost V 2 bases and J 7 bases; bases outside gene matches: 11. CDR3 amino acids: CASSLGHGGSEEQYF. The CDR3, as DNA: TGTGCCAGCAGCTTAGGGCACGGCGGGAGCGAAGAGCAGTACTTC.

The chain employs TRBV21-1 and TRBJ2-3; whether TRBD1, the table's D call, matches the DNA was not checked. TRBV21-1 has pseudogene status. The CDR3 loop spans 15 amino acids. CDR3 bases: TGTGCCAGCGGCCTGACAGGGGGCTGCACAGATACGCAGTATTTT. Amino acid sequence: CASGLTGGCTDTQYF.

This clone showed up just a few times. The rearrangement links TRBV2 to TRBJ1-5; the D is unclear. The germline gives CDR1 SNHLY, CDR2 FYNNEI. V gave up 6 bases and J gave up 0 bases, with 12 bases separating them. The CDR3 has 15 residues. CDR3 DNA sequence: TGTGCCAGCAGCGAGCGGCCTGCTAGCAATCAGCCCCAGCATTTT. Protein sequence: CASSERPASNQPQHF.

This chain's CDR3 is CASSQEAGFYEQYF. DNA of the CDR3: TGTGCCAGCAGCCAAGAGGCGGGGTTCTACGAGCAGTACTTC. The V gene is TRBV3-1 (or the pseudogene TRBV3-2), the J gene TRBJ2-7, with D possibly matching TRBD2 (6 bases). The germline V and J ends were trimmed by 0 bases and 3 bases, with 9 bases remaining between them. CDR1 and CDR2 (germline): LGHDT, YNNKEL (reference sequence). The CDR3 length is 14 residues.

The CDR3 DNA reads as TGTGCCAGCAGCCACCGCTATGGCTACACCTTC. It translates to CASSHRYGYTF. The rearrangement uses TRBV12-3 or TRBV12-4 and TRBJ1-2; D unclear. This CDR3 contains 11 residues. V dropped 6 bases and J dropped 4 bases, with 6 bases sitting between them.

The chain recombines TRBV12-3 or TRBV12-4 with TRBJ1-2, with 8 bases aligning to TRBD1. J was trimmed by 4 bases and V by 6 bases; bases with no gene match: 4. The CDR3 runs to 13 residues. CDR3 in amino acids: CASSRTGIYGYTF. The CDR3, as DNA: TGTGCCAGCAGCAGGACAGGGATCTATGGCTACACCTTC.

This chain uses TRBV6-2 or TRBV6-3 with TRBJ2-7, with 10 nucleotides matching TRBD1. Trimming cost V 6 bases and J 3 bases; bases outside gene matches: 5. The CDR3 totals 14 residues. Per germline, CDR1 MNHEY and CDR2 SVGEGT. The CDR3 bases are TGTGCCAGCAGCCTCAGGACAGGGGGCTACGAGCAGTACTTC. Protein sequence: CASSLRTGGYEQYF.

The chain couples TRBV28 to TRBJ2-7; 7 positions agree with TRBD1. Trimming took 5 bases from V and 5 from J; bases not matched to a gene: 6. This CDR3 spans 13 amino acids. The germline V gene encodes CDR1 MDHEN and CDR2 SYDVKM. The CDR3 spells CASSLPTGNEQYF. The CDR3 DNA reads TGTGCCAGCAGTCTCCCGACAGGGAACGAGCAGTACTTC.

The chain joins TRBV11-2 to TRBJ1-1, with D possibly matching TRBD1 (5 bases). The germline V and J ends were trimmed by 3 bases and 2 bases, with 13 bases remaining between them. Germline CDR1 reads SGHAT; CDR2 reads FQNNGV. This CDR3 contains 15 residues. CDR3 sequence reads: CASSFQRQPNTEAFF. The CDR3 nucleotides are TGTGCCAGCAGCTTTCAGCGACAGCCTAACACTGAAGCTTTCTTT.

The rearrangement uses TRBV7-3 and TRBJ2-1, with 14 bases matching TRBD2. This CDR3 region has 15 residues. V trimming: 5 bases; J trimming: 9 bases; junction bases outside the gene matches: 6. Germline values: CDR1 SGHTA, CDR2 FQGTGA. This CDR3 is CASSPGTSGSGEQFF. CDR3 coding DNA: TGTGCCAGCAGCCCCGGGACTAGCGGGAGTGGTGAGCAGTTCTTC.